The rows below give T cell receptor beta chains drawn from one sample of a study of CD8+ T cells in alopecia areata. Data came from immunoSEQ multiplex PCR; TCRdb stores just in-frame clones and leaves some out. The profile shows 100,000 to 130,000 clones, 45% to 60% of them singletons. Sequencing was done on a sample of NKG2D-low CD8+ T cells sorted from blood. The source of these receptors is a human donor with alopecia areata. Each CDR3 is given with its conserved first and last residue. Each record gives: D gene, V gene, clone size, J gene, CDR3 protein, CDR3 DNA. The D gene is left open where the match is weak. Some rows mark clone size as missing; the rest say once, few, many or name a class of expanded clone.

.	TRBV5-6	few	TRBJ2-6	CASSLGAGANVLTF	TGTGCCAGCAGCTTGGGGGCTGGGGCCAACGTCCTGACTTTC
.	TRBV28	.	TRBJ2-3	CASSLLASTDTQYF	TGTGCCAGCAGTTTACTAGCGAGCACAGATACGCAGTATTTT
.	TRBV6-1	.	TRBJ2-1	CASSVQGHNEQFF	TGTGCCAGCAGTGTACAGGGCCACAATGAGCAGTTCTTC
TRBD2	TRBV4-1	.	TRBJ2-1	CASSQPGLAGGTGNEQFF	TGCGCCAGCAGCCAACCTGGACTAGCGGGGGGTACTGGGAATGAGCAGTTCTTC
TRBD2	TRBV5-1	.	TRBJ2-3	CASSLGLAGGPGTDTQYF	TGCGCCAGCAGCCTCGGACTAGCGGGAGGGCCGGGGACAGATACGCAGTATTTT
TRBD1	TRBV4-1	.	TRBJ1-4	CASSFNSGTATEKLFF	TGCGCCAGCAGCTTTAACTCCGGGACAGCCACTGAAAAACTGTTTTTT
.	TRBV28	once	TRBJ1-5	CASSVGGNQPQHF	TGTGCCAGCAGTGTTGGGGGGAATCAGCCCCAGCATTTT
TRBD1	TRBV9	.	TRBJ1-5	CASSPGQDNQPQHF	TGTGCCAGCAGCCCGGGACAGGACAATCAGCCCCAGCATTTT
.	TRBV27	.	TRBJ2-7	CASSSDQTHYEQYF	TGTGCCAGCAGTTCGGATCAGACCCACTACGAGCAGTACTTC
TRBD1	TRBV29-1	.	TRBJ1-1	CSGATGQLNTEAFF	TGCAGCGGGGCCACGGGACAGTTGAACACTGAAGCTTTCTTT
.	TRBV28	.	TRBJ2-7	CASSLSSEQYF	TGTGCCAGCAGTTTGTCTTCCGAGCAGTACTTC
.	TRBV27	.	TRBJ1-2	CASSLYAGEYGYTF	TGTGCCAGCAGTTTATACGCAGGGGAATATGGCTACACCTTC
TRBD2	TRBV2	.	TRBJ2-1	CASSQMTSGLYNEQFF	TGTGCCAGCAGCCAAATGACTAGCGGGTTATACAATGAGCAGTTCTTC
.	TRBV28	.	TRBJ2-1	CASSLLDGVNSYEQFF	TGTGCCAGCAGCCTACTCGACGGAGTCAATTCATATGAGCAGTTCTTC
.	TRBV6-1	.	TRBJ2-1	CASSVVNYNEQFF	TGTGCCAGCAGTGTGGTCAACTACAATGAGCAGTTCTTC
.	TRBV27	.	TRBJ2-7	CASSSGLYSYEQYF	TGTGCCAGCAGTTCGGGACTTTACTCCTACGAGCAGTACTTC
TRBD2	TRBV19	.	TRBJ2-1	CASSTTSGGYNEQFF	TGTGCCAGTAGTACTACTAGCGGGGGATACAATGAGCAGTTCTTC
.	TRBV2	.	TRBJ2-1	CASSVLLLYNEQFF	TGTGCCAGCAGTGTCCTATTATTATACAATGAGCAGTTCTTC
TRBD1	TRBV7-3	few	TRBJ2-2	CASSLGQGTNTGELFF	TGTGCCAGCAGCTTAGGACAGGGGACGAACACCGGGGAGCTGTTTTTT
TRBD1	TRBV29-1	.	TRBJ2-1	CSVEGKGQGRYNEQFF	TGCAGCGTTGAGGGTAAGGGACAGGGGCGCTACAATGAGCAGTTCTTC
.	TRBV6-5	few	TRBJ2-3	CASSSSQGTDTQYF	TGTGCCAGCAGTTCATCACAGGGCACAGATACGCAGTATTTT
TRBD1	TRBV4-1	once	TRBJ1-1	CASSQSGGGVKTEAFF	TGCGCCAGCAGCCAATCAGGGGGGGGAGTTAAGACTGAAGCTTTCTTT
TRBD2	TRBV29-1	.	TRBJ2-1	CSVEGVTGRVYNEQFF	TGCAGCGTTGAAGGGGTTACCGGGAGGGTCTACAATGAGCAGTTCTTC
TRBD1	TRBV7-2	once	TRBJ1-2	CASSSVGTEYGYTF	TGTGCCAGCAGCTCAGTGGGGACAGAGTATGGCTACACCTTC
TRBD1	TRBV12-5	.	TRBJ2-7	CASGIIKSPRTGGYEQYF	TGTGCTAGTGGTATCATAAAATCGCCCCGGACAGGGGGCTACGAGCAGTACTTC
TRBD2	TRBV19	.	TRBJ2-3	CASSTGGRATDTQYF	TGTGCCAGTAGCACCGGCGGGAGGGCCACAGATACGCAGTATTTT
TRBD2	TRBV29-1	.	TRBJ2-3	CGFTAQASGYYDTQYF	TGCGGCTTCACGGCTCAGGCTAGCGGTTACTATGATACGCAGTATTTT
TRBD1	TRBV9	few	TRBJ2-6	CASSAPHRGSGANVLTF	TGTGCCAGCAGCGCCCCGCACAGGGGCTCTGGGGCCAACGTCCTGACTTTC
.	TRBV27	.	TRBJ2-1	CASSLSGGNEQFF	TGTGCCAGCAGTTTATCCGGGGGCAATGAGCAGTTCTTC
TRBD1	TRBV28	.	TRBJ2-7	CASSLLFGTGSREQYF	TGTGCCAGCAGCCTGCTATTCGGGACAGGGAGCCGCGAGCAGTACTTC
.	TRBV11-2	many	TRBJ2-1	CASSLGPNEQFF	TGTGCCAGCAGCTTAGGACCTAATGAGCAGTTCTTC
.	TRBV28	few	TRBJ2-7	CASSFDGQGGGDEQYF	TGTGCCAGCAGTTTCGATGGTCAGGGCGGAGGCGACGAGCAGTACTTC
TRBD1	TRBV5-1	.	TRBJ2-7	CASSLQTGQDYEQYF	TGCGCCAGCAGCTTGCAAACGGGACAGGACTACGAGCAGTACTTC
TRBD1	TRBV27	.	TRBJ2-7	CASSLRTGVMDEQYF	TGTGCCAGCAGTTTACGGACAGGGGTCATGGACGAGCAGTACTTC
TRBD2	TRBV4-1	.	TRBJ2-1	CASSLFPPSGGSNEQFF	TGCGCCAGCAGCCTGTTCCCTCCAAGCGGGGGTTCCAATGAGCAGTTCTTC
TRBD1	TRBV9	.	TRBJ2-7	CASSVSDRVAYEQYF	TGTGCCAGCAGCGTGTCGGACAGGGTCGCCTACGAGCAGTACTTC
.	TRBV9	few	TRBJ2-1	CASSGGADEQFF	TGTGCCAGCAGCGGCGGGGCGGATGAGCAGTTCTTC
TRBD2	TRBV13	.	TRBJ2-1	CASSFPGGYNEQFF	TGTGCCAGCAGCTTTCCGGGAGGGTACAATGAGCAGTTCTTC
.	TRBV7-9	few	TRBJ2-7	CASSWSGEQYF	TGTGCCAGCAGTTGGAGCGGCGAGCAGTACTTC
.	TRBV30	.	TRBJ1-2	CAWSVGEGAQDGYTF	TGTGCCTGGAGTGTAGGGGAAGGGGCGCAGGATGGCTACACCTTC
.	TRBV7-3	.	TRBJ2-1	CASSFRRQGVRLNEQFF	TGTGCCAGCAGCTTCCGCCGTCAGGGAGTACGGTTAAATGAGCAGTTCTTC
.	TRBV30	.	TRBJ1-1	CAWATEIDLNTEAFF	TGTGCCTGGGCGACAGAAATCGACTTGAACACTGAAGCTTTCTTT
.	TRBV6-5	.	TRBJ2-7	CASSSGDGTYEQYF	TGTGCCAGCAGTTCAGGAGACGGAACCTACGAGCAGTACTTC
.	TRBV15	.	TRBJ1-4	CATSRARSEKLFF	TGTGCCACCAGCAGAGCCCGCTCTGAAAAACTGTTTTTT
.	TRBV7-9	.	TRBJ2-5	CASSTRRESLETQYF	TGTGCCAGCAGCACCCGCAGGGAGAGTTTGGAGACCCAGTACTTC
.	TRBV7-6	.	TRBJ2-3	CASSLIGGSTDTQYF	TGTGCCAGCAGCTTAATTGGCGGGAGCACAGATACGCAGTATTTT